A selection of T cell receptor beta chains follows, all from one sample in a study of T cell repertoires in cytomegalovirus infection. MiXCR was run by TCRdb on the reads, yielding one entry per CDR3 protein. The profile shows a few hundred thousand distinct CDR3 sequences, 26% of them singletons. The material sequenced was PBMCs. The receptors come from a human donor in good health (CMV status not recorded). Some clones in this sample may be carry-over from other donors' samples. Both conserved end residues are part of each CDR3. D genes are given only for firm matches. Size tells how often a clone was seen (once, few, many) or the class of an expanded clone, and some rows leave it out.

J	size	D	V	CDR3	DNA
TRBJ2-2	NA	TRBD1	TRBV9	CASSLRQGSKTGELFF	TGTGCCAGCAGCTTAAGACAGGGTAGTAAAACCGGGGAGCTGTTTTTT
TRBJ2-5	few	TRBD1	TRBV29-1	CSVGQGYETQYF	TGCAGCGTGGGACAGGGGTACGAGACCCAGTACTTC
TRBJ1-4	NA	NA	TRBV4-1	CASSQDEKLFF	TGCGCCAGCAGCCAAGATGAAAAACTGTTTTTT
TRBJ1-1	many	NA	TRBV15	CATSRGGNTEAFF	TGTGCCACCAGCCGGGGGGGGAACACTGAAGCTTTCTTT
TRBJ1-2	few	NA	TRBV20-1	CSAPEPGASYGYTF	TGCAGTGCTCCTGAACCGGGGGCTAGCTATGGCTACACCTTC
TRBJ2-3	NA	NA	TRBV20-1	CSARGQGKGSVDTQYF	TGCAGTGCTAGAGGTCAGGGGAAGGGCTCAGTGGATACGCAGTATTTT
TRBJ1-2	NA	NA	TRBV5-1	CASSLEGGFLYGYTF	TGCGCCAGCAGCTTGGAAGGGGGATTCCTTTATGGCTACACCTTC
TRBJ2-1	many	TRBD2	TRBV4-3	CASSQQPSGAYNEQFF	TGCGCCAGCAGCCAACAGCCTAGCGGGGCCTACAATGAGCAGTTCTTC
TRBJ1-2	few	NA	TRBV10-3	CATAPGEGNYGYTF	TGTGCCACAGCTCCGGGTGAGGGGAACTATGGCTACACCTTC
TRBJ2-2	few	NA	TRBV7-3	CASSGQITGELFF	TGTGCCAGCAGCGGTCAGATCACCGGGGAGCTGTTTTTT
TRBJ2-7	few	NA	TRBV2	CASRGPREQYF	TGTGCCAGCAGGGGTCCCCGCGAGCAGTACTTC
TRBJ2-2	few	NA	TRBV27	CASTPIPGLTGELFF	TGTGCCAGCACCCCGATCCCCGGGCTCACCGGGGAGCTGTTTTTT
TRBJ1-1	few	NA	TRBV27	CASSLYVGQGEAFF	TGTGCCAGCAGTTTATATGTGGGGCAGGGTGAAGCTTTCTTT
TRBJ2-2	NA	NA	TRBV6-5	CASSYVGLGPGELFF	TGTGCCAGCAGTTACGTGGGGTTGGGGCCCGGGGAGCTGTTTTTT
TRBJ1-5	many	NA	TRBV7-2	CASSPLRDQPQHF	TGTGCCAGCAGCCCCTTACGGGATCAGCCCCAGCATTTT
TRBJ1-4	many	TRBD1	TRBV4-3	CASSQGDRGLEKLFF	TGCGCCAGCAGCCAAGGGGACAGGGGGCTTGAAAAACTGTTTTTT
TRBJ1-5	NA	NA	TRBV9	CASSVSTADNQPQHF	TGTGCCAGCAGCGTATCAACAGCGGACAATCAGCCCCAGCATTTT
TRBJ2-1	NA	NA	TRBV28	CASSPDPTSNEQFF	TGTGCCAGCAGTCCAGACCCGACTAGTAATGAGCAGTTCTTC
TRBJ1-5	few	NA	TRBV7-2	CASSLGAGENQPQHF	TGTGCCAGCAGCTTAGGGGCAGGGGAAAATCAGCCCCAGCATTTT
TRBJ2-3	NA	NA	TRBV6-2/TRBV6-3	CASSYSRLPVNTQYF	TGTGCCAGCAGTTACTCGAGGCTACCCGTAAATACGCAGTATTTT
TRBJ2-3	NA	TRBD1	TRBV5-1	CASSSGQVMTDTQYF	TGCGCCAGCAGCTCGGGACAGGTTATGACAGATACGCAGTATTTT
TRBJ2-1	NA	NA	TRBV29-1	CSVWAGSYNEQFF	TGCAGCGTTTGGGCGGGGTCCTACAATGAGCAGTTCTTC
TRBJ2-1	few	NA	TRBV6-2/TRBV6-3	CASSYSSVSMDNEQFF	TGTGCCAGCAGTTACTCCTCCGTTTCGATGGACAATGAGCAGTTCTTC
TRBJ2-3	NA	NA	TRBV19	CASSQLYRTDTQYF	TGTGCCAGTAGTCAACTATACCGCACAGATACGCAGTATTTT
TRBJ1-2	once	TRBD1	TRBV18	CASSLTSGTANYGYTF	TGTGCCAGCTCACTGACGTCCGGGACAGCTAACTATGGCTACACCTTC
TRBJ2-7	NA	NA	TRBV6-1	CASSLPGIYEQNF	TGTGCCAGCAGTCTCCCAGGGATCTACGAGCAGAACTTC
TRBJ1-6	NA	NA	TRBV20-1	CSARGSAGTSPLHF	TGCAGTGCTAGAGGATCCGCTGGTACTTCACCCCTCCACTTT
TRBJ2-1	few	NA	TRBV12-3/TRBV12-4	CASSLEGGQAYNEQFF	TGTGCCAGCAGTTTAGAGGGCGGACAAGCATACAATGAGCAGTTCTTC
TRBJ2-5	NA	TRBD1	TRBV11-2	CASNRGGETQYF	TGTGCCAGCAACAGGGGTGGGGAGACCCAGTACTTC
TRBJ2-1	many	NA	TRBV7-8	CASSLGSSGKHNEQFF	TGTGCCAGCAGCTTAGGGAGTAGCGGAAAACACAATGAGCAGTTCTTC
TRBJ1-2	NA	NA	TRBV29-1	CSVERGSRNYGYTF	TGCAGCGTTGAGAGAGGCAGCAGAAACTATGGCTACACCTTC
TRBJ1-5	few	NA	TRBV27	CASSLLGRGEPQHF	TGTGCCAGCAGTTTATTGGGCCGTGGGGAGCCCCAGCATTTT
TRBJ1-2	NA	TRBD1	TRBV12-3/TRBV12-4	CASSPWGTANYGYTF	TGTGCCAGCAGCCCCTGGGGGACAGCTAACTATGGCTACACCTTC
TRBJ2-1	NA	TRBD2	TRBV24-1	CATSDALAGKWNEQFF	TGTGCCACCAGTGATGCCCTAGCGGGAAAATGGAATGAGCAGTTCTTC
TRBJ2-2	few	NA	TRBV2	CASSGDNTGELFF	TGTGCCAGCAGTGGAGACAACACCGGGGAGCTGTTTTTT
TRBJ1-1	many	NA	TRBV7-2	CASSLGGSGNTEAFF	TGTGCCAGCAGCTTAGGCGGGTCAGGGAACACTGAAGCTTTCTTT
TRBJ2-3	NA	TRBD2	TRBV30	CAWTLAGRARRDTQYF	TGTGCCTGGACCCTAGCGGGGAGGGCGAGGCGGGATACGCAGTATTTT
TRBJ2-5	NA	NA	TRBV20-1	CSARDQGSIRETQYF	TGCAGTGCTAGAGATCAAGGAAGTATCAGAGAGACCCAGTACTTC
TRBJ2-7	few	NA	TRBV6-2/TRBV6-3	CASSYSNEQYF	TGTGCCAGCAGTTACTCTAATGAGCAGTACTTC
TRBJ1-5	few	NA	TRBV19	CASTATGIPQPQHF	TGTGCCAGTACCGCTACAGGGATTCCCCAGCCCCAGCATTTT
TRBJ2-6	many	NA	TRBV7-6	CASSLKPGANVLTF	TGTGCCAGCAGTCTAAAACCTGGGGCCAACGTCCTGACTTTC
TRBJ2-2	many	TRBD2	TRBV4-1	CASSNPSGSPDTGELFF	TGCGCCAGCAGCAACCCTAGCGGGAGTCCGGACACCGGGGAGCTGTTTTTT
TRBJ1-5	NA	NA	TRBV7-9	CASSLTGSDPQHF	TGTGCCAGCAGCTTAACCGGATCGGATCCCCAGCATTTT
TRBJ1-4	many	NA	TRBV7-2	CASSAFSGSHGEKLFF	TGTGCCAGCAGCGCCTTCTCCGGGAGTCATGGTGAAAAACTGTTTTTT
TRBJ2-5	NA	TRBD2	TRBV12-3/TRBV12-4	CASSPLAGVQETQYF	TGTGCCAGCAGCCCTCTAGCGGGCGTGCAAGAGACCCAGTACTTC
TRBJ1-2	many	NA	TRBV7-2	CASSRRGDYGYTF	TGTGCCAGCTCAAGACGGGGAGACTATGGCTACACCTTC
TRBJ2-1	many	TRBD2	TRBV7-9	CASSSSMGGSYNEQFF	TGTGCCAGCAGCTCCTCCATGGGGGGGAGCTACAATGAGCAGTTCTTC
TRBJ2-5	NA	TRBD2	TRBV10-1	CASSNERETQYF	TGCGCCAGCAGTAACGAGCGGGAAACCCAGTACTTC
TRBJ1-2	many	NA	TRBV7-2	CASRLGPRYGYTF	TGTGCCAGCAGGTTAGGACCCCGCTATGGCTACACCTTC
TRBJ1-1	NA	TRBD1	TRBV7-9	CASSLSPGQGKFGTEAFF	TGTGCCAGCAGCTTATCCCCGGGACAGGGCAAGTTTGGCACTGAAGCTTTCTTT
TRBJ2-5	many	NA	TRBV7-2	CASSYGPIQETQYF	TGTGCCAGCAGCTACGGACCAATCCAAGAGACCCAGTACTTC
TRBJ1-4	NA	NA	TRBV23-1	CASSQSFGGRREKLFF	TGCGCCAGCAGTCAATCTTTTGGGGGCCGGCGTGAAAAACTGTTTTTT
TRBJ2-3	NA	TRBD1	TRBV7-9	CASSWGQGSEDTQYF	TGTGCCAGCAGCTGGGGACAGGGGAGTGAAGATACGCAGTATTTT